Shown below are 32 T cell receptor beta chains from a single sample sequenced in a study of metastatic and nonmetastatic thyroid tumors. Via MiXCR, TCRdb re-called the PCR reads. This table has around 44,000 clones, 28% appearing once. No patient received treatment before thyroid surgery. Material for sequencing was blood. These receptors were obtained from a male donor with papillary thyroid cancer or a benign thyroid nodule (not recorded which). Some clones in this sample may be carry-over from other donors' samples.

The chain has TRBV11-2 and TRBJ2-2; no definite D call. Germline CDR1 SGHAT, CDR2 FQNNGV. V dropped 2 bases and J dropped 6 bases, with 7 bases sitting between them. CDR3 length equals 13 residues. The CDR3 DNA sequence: TGTGCCAGCAGCTTACGTATCGCCGGGGAGCTGTTTTTT. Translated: CASSLRIAGELFF.

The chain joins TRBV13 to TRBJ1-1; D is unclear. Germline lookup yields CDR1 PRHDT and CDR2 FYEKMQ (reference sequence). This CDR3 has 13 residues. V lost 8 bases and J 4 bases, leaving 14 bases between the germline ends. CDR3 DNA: TGTGCCAGCTCCATCCAAAAGGCCACTGAAGCTTTCTTT. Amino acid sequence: CASSIQKATEAFF.

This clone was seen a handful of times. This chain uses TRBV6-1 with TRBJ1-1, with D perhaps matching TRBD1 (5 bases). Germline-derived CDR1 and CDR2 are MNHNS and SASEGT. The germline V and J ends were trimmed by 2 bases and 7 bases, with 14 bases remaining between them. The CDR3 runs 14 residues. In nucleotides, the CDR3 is TGTGCCAGCAGTGAAATCGGCAGGGCGGGTGAAGCTTTCTTT. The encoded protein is CASSEIGRAGEAFF.

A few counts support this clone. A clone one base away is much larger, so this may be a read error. Here the CDR3 reads CASMPFGANVLTF. The DNA of the CDR3 is TGTGCCAGCATGCCTTTTGGGGCCAACGTCCTGACTTTC. The chain links TRBV6-1 to TRBJ2-6; D is unresolved. V shed 7 bases and J shed 3 bases, with 7 bases lying between them. CDR1 is MNHNS and CDR2 is SASEGT in the germline V gene. The CDR3 spans 13 residues.

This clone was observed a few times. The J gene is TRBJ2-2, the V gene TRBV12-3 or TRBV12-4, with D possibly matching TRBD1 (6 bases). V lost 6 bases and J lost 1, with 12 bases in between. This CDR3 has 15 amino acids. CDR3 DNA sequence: TGTGCCAGCAGCAAATACAGGGAGAACACCGGGGAGCTGTTTTTT. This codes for CASSKYRENTGELFF.

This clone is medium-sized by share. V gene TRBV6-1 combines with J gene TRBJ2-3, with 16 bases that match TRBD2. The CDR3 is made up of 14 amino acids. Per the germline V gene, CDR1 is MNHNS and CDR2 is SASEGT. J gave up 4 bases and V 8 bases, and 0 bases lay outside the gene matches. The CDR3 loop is CASGTSGGADTQYF. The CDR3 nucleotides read TGTGCCAGCGGGACTAGCGGGGGGGCAGATACGCAGTATTTT.

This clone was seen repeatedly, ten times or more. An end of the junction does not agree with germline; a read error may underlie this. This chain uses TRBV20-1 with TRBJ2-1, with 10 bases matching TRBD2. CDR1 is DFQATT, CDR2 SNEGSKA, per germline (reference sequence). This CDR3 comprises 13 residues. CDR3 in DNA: TGCAGTGCAACACTAGCGGGGACTAATGAGCGGTTCTTC. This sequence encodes CSATLAGTNERFF.

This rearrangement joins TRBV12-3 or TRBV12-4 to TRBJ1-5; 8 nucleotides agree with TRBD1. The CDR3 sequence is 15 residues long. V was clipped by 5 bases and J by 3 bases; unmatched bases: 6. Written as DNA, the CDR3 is TGTGCCAGCAGTCAGGGGGCGGCGAACAATCAGCCCCAGCATTTT. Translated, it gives CASSQGAANNQPQHF.

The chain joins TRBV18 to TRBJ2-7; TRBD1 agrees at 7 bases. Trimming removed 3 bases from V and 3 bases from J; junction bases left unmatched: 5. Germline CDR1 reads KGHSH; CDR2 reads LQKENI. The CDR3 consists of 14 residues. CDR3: CASSPHRGSYEQYF. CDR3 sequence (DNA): TGTGCCAGCTCACCGCACAGGGGCAGCTACGAGCAGTACTTC.

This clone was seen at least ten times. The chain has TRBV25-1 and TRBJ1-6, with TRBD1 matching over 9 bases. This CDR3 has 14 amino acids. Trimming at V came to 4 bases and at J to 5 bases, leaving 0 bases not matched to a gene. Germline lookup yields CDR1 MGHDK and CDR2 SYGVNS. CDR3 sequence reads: CASSGDRDNSPLHF. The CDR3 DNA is TGTGCCAGCAGTGGGGACAGGGATAATTCACCCCTCCACTTT.

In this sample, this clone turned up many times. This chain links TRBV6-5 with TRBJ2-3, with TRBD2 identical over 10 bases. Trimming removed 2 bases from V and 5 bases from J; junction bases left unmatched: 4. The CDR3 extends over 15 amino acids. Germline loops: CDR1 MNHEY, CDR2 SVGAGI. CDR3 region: CASSYGAGGVDTQYF. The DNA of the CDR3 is TGTGCCAGCAGTTACGGAGCGGGAGGGGTAGATACGCAGTATTTT.

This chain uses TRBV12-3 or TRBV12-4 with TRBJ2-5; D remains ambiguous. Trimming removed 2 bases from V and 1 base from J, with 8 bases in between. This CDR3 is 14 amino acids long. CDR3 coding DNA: TGTGCCAGCAGTTTACCCCAGACCCAAGAGACCCAGTACTTC. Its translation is CASSLPQTQETQYF.

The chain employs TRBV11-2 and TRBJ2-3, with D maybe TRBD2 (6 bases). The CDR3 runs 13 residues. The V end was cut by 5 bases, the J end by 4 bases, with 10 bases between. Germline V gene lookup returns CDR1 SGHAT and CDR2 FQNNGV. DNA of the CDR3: TGTGCCAGCAGCCGGGGACTCTCAGATACGCAGTATTTT. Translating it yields CASSRGLSDTQYF.

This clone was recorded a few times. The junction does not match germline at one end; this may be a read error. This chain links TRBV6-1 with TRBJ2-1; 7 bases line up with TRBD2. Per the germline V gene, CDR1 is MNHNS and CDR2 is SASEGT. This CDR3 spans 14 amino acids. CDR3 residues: CTSRIMTSHHEQFF. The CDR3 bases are TGTACCAGCAGAATCATGACTAGCCACCATGAGCAGTTCTTC.

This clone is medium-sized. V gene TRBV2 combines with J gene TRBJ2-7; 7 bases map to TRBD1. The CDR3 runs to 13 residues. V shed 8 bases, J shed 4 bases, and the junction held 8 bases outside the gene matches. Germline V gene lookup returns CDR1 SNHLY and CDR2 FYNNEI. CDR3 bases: TGTGCCAGCCATCCAAAGGGGGCTTACGAGCAGTACTTC. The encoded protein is CASHPKGAYEQYF.

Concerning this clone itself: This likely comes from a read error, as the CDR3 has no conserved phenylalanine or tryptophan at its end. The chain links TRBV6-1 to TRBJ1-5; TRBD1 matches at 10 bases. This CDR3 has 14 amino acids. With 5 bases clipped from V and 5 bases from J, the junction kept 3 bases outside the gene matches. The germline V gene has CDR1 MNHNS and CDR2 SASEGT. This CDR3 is CASSRGTGDQPQHY. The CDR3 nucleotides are TGTGCCAGCAGTAGGGGGACAGGGGATCAGCCCCAGCATTAT.

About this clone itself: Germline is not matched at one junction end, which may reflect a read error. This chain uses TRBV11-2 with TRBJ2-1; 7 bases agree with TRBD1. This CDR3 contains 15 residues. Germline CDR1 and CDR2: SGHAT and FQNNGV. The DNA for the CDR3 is TGTGCCAACAGCTTAGTGGACAGGAGTGTCGATGAGCAGTTCTTC. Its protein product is CANSLVDRSVDEQFF.

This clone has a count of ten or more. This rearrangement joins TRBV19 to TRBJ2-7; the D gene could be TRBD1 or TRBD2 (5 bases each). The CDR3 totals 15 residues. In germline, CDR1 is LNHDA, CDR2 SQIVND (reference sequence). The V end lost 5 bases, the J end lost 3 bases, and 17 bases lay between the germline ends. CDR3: CASSVGQGGLYEQYF. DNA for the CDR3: TGTGCCAGTAGTGTGGGGCAGGGTGGACTCTACGAGCAGTACTTC.

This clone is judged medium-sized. The CDR3 loop reads CASSLSGSDGYTF. The CDR3 DNA sequence: TGCGCCAGCAGCTTATCAGGGTCCGATGGCTACACCTTC. The genes are TRBV5-1 and TRBJ1-2; tentatively, D is TRBD1 (5 bases). CDR1 is SGHRS, CDR2 YFSETQ, per germline. V lost 2 bases and J 6 bases, leaving 11 bases between the germline ends. The CDR3 runs 13 residues.

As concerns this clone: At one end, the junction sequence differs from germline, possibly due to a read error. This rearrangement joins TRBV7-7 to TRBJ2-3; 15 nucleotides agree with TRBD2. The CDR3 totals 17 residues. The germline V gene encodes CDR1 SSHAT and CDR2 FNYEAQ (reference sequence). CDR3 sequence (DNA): TGTGCTAGCAGCCCCGGACTAGCGGGAGGGCGAGTAGATACTCAGTATTTT. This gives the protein CASSPGLAGGRVDTQYF.

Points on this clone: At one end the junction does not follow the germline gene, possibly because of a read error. CDR3 in DNA: TGTGCCAGCACCCCACCCGGGGGAGGGACAGATACTCAGTATTTT. This sequence encodes CASTPPGGGTDTQYF. V and J are TRBV11-2 and TRBJ2-3; D possibly uses TRBD1 or TRBD2 (7 bases each). Germline lookup yields CDR1 SGHAT and CDR2 FQNNGV. The length of the CDR3 is 15 residues. Using reference TRBV11-2 and TRBJ2-3 for the parts outside the CDR3, the full variable domain is EAGVAQSPRYKIIEKRQSVAFWCNPISGHATLYWYQQILGQGPKLLIQFQNNGVVDDSQLPKDRFSAERLKGVDSTLKIQPAKLEDSAVYLCASTPPGGGTDTQYFGPGTRLTVL.

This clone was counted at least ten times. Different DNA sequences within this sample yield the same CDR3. The CDR3 loop is CASRSRRLAGGSGELFF. The CDR3 bases are TGTGCCAGCAGATCCCGACGGCTAGCGGGGGGTTCCGGGGAGCTGTTTTTT. This chain connects TRBV12-3 or TRBV12-4 to TRBJ2-2; TRBD2 matches 11 bases. CDR3 length: 17 residues. The V gene end was trimmed by 6 bases and the J gene end by 6 bases; junction bases not matched to a gene: 12.

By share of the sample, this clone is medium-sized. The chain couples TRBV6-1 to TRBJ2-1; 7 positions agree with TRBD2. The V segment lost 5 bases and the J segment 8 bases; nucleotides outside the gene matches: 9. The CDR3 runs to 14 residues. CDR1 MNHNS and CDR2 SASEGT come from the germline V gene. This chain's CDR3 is CASSRLLSGDEQFF. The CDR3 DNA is TGTGCCAGCAGTCGGCTTTTGAGCGGGGATGAGCAGTTCTTC.

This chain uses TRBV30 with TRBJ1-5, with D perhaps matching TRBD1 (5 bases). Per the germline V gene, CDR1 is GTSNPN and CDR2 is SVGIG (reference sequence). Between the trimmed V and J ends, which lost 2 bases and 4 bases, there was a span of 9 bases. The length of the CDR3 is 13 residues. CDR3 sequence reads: CAWSRDLNQPQHF. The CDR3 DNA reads TGTGCCTGGAGTCGGGACCTTAATCAGCCCCAGCATTTT.

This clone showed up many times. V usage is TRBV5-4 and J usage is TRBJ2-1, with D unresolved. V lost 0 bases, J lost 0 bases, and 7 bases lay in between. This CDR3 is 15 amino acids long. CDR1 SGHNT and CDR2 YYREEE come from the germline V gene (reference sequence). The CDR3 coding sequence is TGTGCCAGCAGCTTGGAGGTGAGCTCCTACAATGAGCAGTTCTTC. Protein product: CASSLEVSSYNEQFF.

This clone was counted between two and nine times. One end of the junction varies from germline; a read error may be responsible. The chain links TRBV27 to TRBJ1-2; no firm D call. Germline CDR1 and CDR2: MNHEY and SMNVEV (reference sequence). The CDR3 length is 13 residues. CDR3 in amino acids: CASSFSRTYCYTF. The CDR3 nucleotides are TGTGCCAGCAGTTTTTCCAGGACCTATTGCTACACCTTC.

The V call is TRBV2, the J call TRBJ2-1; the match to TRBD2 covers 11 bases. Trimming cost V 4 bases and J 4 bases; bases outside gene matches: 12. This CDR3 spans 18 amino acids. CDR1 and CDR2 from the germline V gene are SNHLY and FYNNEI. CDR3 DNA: TGTGCCAGCAGTGGGGAAGCCCACGGGACTAGCGGTTACAATGAGCAGTTCTTC. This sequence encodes CASSGEAHGTSGYNEQFF. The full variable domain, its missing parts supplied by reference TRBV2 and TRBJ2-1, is EPEVTQTPSHQVTQMGQEVILRCVPISNHLYFYWYRQILGQKVEFLVSFYNNEISEKSEIFDDQFSVERPDGSNFTLKIRSTKLEDSAMYFCASSGEAHGTSGYNEQFFGPGTRLTVL.

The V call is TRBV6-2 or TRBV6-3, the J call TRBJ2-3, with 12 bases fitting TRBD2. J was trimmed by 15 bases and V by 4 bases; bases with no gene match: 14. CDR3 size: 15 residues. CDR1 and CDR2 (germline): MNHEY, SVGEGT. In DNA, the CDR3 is TGTGCCAGCAGTTGGACTAGCGGGACTTCAGATACTCATTATTTT. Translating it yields CASSWTSGTSDTHYF.

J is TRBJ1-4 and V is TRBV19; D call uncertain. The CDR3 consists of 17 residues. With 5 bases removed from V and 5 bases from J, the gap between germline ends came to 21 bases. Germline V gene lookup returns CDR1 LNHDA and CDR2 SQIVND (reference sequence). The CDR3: CASSPLNPVRRNEKLFF. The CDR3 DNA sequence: TGTGCCAGTAGTCCGCTCAACCCAGTAAGGAGGAATGAAAAACTGTTTTTT.

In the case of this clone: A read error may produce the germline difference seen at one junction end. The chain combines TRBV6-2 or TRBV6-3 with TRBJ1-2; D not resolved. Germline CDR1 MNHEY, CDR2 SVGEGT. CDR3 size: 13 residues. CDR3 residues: CASSSKTPYGYNF. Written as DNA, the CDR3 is TGTGCCAGCAGTTCCAAAACCCCCTATGGATACAACTTC.

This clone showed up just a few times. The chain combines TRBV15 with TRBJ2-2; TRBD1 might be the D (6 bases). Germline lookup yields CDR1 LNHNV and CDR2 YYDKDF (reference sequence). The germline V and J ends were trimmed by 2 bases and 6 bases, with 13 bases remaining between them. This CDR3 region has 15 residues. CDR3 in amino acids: CATSRRIAGAGELFF. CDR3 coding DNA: TGTGCCACCAGCAGAAGGATAGCAGGGGCCGGGGAGCTGTTTTTT.

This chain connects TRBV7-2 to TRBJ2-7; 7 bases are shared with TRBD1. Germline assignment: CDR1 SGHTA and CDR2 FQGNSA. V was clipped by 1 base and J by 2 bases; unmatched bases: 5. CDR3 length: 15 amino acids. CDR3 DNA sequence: TGTGCCAGCAGCTTAGGTCAGGGGGACACCTACGAGCAGTACTTC. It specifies CASSLGQGDTYEQYF.